In its sample, the clone carrying this T cell receptor beta chain was seen a few times. The protocol was immunoSEQ multiplex PCR, while the TCRdb copy is restricted to in-frame clones and leaves out a portion. Of 78,000 or so clones in the sample, roughly 84% were seen once. This entry is derived from a study of blood T cell repertoires in COVID-19. The overall study: Spain, Italy and the United States supplied samples that represented acute and convalescent COVID-19. The cDNA or gDNA used as material had been derived from T cells, B-cell-depleted T cells, or PBMCs.

Trimming left V 4 bases short and J 4 bases short, with 16 bases between. Germline lookup yields CDR1 LNHDA and CDR2 SQIVND (reference sequence). This CDR3 is 15 amino acids long. The TCR was taken from a woman aged 60 to 75 with acute or convalescent COVID-19. V is TRBV19 and J is TRBJ1-1; D gene uncertain. The specimen was peripheral blood. The CDR3 region has the DNA TGTGCCAGTAGTACGGAGGGAGCAGTGAGCACTGAAGCTTTCTTT. Translated, it gives CASSTEGAVSTEAFF. The full variable domain, its missing parts supplied by reference TRBV19 and TRBJ1-1, is DGGITQSPKYLFRKEGQNVTLSCEQNLNHDAMYWYRQDPGQGLRLIYYSQIVNDFQKGDIAEGYSVSREKKESFPLTVTSAQKNPTAFYLCASSTEGAVSTEAFFGQGTRLTVV.